This T cell receptor (beta chain) was sequenced during a study of cytomegalovirus exposure and HLA in healthy donors. As regards this clone: Its target is unknown.

General observations from the study: Many donors carried some public TCRs, although rarity characterized most TCR sequences. The study labeled fewer than 200 TCR beta chains cytomegalovirus-associated.

60 Vbeta and 13 Jbeta primers were used in PCR. Only in-frame clones appear in the TCRdb table, and some are missing; sequencing was by immunoSEQ multiplex PCR. The sample records more than 120,000 clones, approximately 80% being singletons. The sequenced material came from PBMCs. The sequence was collected from a male donor in good health and CMV-seronegative.

CDR3 sequence: CASSSGGEGPSRTQYF. The CDR3 DNA sequence: TGTGCCAGCAGCTCGGGGGGGGAGGGACCATCGAGGACCCAGTACTTC. The chain employs TRBV7-2 and TRBJ2-5; TRBD2 matches 8 bases. CDR3 length: 16 amino acids. Germline V CDR1 and CDR2: SGHTA, FQGNSA. After removal of 4 bases from V and 7 bases from J, the junction contained 14 bases not matched to a gene.